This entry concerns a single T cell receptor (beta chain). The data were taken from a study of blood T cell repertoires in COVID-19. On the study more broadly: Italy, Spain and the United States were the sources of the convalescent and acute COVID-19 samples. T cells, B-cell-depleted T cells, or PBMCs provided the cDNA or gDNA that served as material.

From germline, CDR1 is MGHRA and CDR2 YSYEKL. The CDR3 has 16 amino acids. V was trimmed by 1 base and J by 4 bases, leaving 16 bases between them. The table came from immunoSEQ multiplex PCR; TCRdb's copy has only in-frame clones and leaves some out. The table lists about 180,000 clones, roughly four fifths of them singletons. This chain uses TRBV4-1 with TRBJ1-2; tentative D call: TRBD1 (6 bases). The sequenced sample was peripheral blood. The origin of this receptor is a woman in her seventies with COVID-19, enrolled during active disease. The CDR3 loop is CASSQGPGGAGYGYTF. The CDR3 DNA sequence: TGCGCCAGCAGCCAAGGCCCGGGGGGCGCAGGCTATGGCTACACCTTC.